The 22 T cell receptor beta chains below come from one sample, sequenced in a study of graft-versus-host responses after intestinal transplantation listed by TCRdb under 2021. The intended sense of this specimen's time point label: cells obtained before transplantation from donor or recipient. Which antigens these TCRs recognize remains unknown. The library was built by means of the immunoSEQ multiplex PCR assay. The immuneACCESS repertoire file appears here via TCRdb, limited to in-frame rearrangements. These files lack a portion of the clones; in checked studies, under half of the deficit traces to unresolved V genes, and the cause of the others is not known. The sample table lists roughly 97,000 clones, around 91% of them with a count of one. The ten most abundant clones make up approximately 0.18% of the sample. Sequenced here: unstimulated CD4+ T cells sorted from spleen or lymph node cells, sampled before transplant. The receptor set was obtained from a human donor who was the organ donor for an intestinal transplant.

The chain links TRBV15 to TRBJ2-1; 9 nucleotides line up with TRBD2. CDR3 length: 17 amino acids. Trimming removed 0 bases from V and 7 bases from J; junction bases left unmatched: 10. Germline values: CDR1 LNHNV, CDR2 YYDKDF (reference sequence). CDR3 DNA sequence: TGTGCCACCAGCAGAGATACCGGGCGGGGGGGACTGAATGAGCAGTTCTTC. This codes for CATSRDTGRGGLNEQFF.

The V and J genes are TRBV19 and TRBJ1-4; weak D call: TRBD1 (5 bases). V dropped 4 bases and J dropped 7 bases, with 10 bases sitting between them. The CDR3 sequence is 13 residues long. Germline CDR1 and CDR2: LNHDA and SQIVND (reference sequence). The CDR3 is CASSNWQGEKLFF. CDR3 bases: TGTGCCAGTAGTAACTGGCAGGGTGAAAAACTGTTTTTT.

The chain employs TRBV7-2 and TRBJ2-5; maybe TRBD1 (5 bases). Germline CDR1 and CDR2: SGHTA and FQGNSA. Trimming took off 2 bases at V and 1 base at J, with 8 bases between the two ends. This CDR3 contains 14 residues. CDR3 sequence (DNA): TGTGCCAGCAGCTTAAGGGGTCGCCAAGAGACCCAGTACTTC. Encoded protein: CASSLRGRQETQYF.

CDR3 residues: CASSIQSQGTEAFF. DNA for the CDR3: TGTGCCAGCAGCATTCAATCACAGGGCACTGAAGCTTTCTTT. The chain employs TRBV9 and TRBJ1-1; a possible D gene is TRBD1 (6 bases). V lost 4 bases and J 4 bases, leaving 14 bases between the germline ends. The CDR3 loop spans 14 amino acids. From germline, CDR1 is SGDLS and CDR2 YYNGEE.

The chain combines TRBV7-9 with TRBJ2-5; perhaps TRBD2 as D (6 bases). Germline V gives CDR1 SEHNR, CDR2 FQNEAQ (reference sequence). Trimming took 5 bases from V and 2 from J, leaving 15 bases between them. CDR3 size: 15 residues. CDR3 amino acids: CASSPLLARQETQYF. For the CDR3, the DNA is TGTGCCAGCAGCCCATTACTAGCTAGGCAAGAGACCCAGTACTTC.

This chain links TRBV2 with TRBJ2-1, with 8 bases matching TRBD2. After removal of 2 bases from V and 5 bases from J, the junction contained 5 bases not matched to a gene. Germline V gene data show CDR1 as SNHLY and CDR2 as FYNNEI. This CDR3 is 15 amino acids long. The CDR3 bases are TGTGCCAGCAGTGAACGGGGCGGGGGGCACAATGAGCAGTTCTTC. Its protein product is CASSERGGGHNEQFF.

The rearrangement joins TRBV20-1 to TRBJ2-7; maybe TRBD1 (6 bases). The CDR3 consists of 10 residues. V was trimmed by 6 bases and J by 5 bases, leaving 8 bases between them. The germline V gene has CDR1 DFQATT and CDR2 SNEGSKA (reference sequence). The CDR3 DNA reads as TGCAGTGCCAGGGGCCACGAGCAGTACTTC. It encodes CSARGHEQYF.

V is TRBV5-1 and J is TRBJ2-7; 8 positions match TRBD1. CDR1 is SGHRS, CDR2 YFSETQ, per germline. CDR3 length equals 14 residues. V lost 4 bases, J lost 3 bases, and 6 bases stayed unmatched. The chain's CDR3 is CASSGGTGLYEQYF. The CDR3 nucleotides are TGCGCCAGCAGCGGAGGGACAGGCCTCTACGAGCAGTACTTC.

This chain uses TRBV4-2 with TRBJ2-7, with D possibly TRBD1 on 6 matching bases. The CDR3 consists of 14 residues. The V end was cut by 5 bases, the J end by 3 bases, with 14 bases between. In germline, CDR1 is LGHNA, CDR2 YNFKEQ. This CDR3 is CASSWGTTNYEQYF. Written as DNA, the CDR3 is TGTGCCAGCAGCTGGGGGACAACCAACTACGAGCAGTACTTC.

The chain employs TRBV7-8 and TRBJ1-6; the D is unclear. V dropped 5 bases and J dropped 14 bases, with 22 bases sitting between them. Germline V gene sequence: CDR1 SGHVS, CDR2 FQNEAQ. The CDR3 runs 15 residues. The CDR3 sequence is CASSGLGGFYFTLHF. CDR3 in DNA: TGTGCCAGCAGCGGGCTCGGCGGGTTCTATTTCACCCTCCACTTT.

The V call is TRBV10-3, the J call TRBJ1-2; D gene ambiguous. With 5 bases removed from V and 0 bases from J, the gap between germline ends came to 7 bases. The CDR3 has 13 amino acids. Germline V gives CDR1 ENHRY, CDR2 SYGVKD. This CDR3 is CAISPTANYGYTF. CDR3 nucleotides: TGTGCCATCAGTCCCACGGCTAACTATGGCTACACCTTC.

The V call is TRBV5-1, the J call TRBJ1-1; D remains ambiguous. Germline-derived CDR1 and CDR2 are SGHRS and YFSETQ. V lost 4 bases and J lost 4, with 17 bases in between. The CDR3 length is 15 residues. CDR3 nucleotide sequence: TGCGCCAGCAGCATACGAACGGGAGGCAGCACTGAAGCTTTCTTT. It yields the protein CASSIRTGGSTEAFF.

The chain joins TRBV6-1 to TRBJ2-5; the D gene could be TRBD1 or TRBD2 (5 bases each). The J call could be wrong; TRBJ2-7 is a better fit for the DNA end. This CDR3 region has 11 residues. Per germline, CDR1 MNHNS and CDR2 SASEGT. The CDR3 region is CASRGAYEQYF. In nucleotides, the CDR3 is TGTGCCAGCAGGGGGGCCTACGAGCAGTACTTC.

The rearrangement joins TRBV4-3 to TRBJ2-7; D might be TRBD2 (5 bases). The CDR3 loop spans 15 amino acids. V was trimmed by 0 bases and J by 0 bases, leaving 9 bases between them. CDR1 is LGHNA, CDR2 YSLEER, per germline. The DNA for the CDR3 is TGCGCCAGCAGCCAAGAGGCCCGGGGCTCCTACGAGCAGTACTTC. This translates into CASSQEARGSYEQYF.

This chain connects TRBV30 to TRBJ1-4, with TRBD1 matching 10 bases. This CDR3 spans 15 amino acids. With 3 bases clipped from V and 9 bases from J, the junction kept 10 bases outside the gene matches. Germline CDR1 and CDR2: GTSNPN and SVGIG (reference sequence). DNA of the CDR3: TGTGCCTGGAGAGGAACCGACAGGGGGCGGCAAAAACTGTTTTTT. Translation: CAWRGTDRGRQKLFF.

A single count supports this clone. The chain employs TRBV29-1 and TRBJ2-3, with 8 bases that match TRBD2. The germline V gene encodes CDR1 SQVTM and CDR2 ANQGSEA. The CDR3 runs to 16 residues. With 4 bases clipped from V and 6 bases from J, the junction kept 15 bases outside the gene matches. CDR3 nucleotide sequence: TGCAGCGTTGGGGGGTATTATAGCGGGGAACGGGATACGCAGTATTTT. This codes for CSVGGYYSGERDTQYF.

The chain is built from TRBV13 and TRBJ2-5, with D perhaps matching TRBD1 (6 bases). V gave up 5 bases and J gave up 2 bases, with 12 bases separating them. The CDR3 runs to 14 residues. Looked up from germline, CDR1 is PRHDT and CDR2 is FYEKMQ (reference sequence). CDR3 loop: CASSLQGRQETQYF. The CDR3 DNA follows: TGTGCCAGCAGCCTACAGGGAAGGCAAGAGACCCAGTACTTC.

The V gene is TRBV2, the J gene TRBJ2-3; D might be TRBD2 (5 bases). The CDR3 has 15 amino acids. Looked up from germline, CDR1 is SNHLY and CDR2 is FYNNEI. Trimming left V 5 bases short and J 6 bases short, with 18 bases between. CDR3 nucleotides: TGTGCCAGCAGTTACAAAACCGCGGGTGCTGATACGCAGTATTTT. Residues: CASSYKTAGADTQYF.

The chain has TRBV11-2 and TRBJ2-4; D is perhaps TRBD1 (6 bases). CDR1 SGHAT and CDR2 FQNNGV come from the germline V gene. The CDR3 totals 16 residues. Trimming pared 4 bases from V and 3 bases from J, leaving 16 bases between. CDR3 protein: CASSWLGGASKNIQYF. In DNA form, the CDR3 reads TGTGCCAGCAGCTGGCTAGGGGGAGCGAGCAAAAACATTCAGTACTTC.

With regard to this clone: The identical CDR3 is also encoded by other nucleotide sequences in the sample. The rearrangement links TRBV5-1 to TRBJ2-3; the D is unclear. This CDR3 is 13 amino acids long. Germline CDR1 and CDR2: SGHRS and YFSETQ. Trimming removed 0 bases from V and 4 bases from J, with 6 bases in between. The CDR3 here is CASSLGVPDTQYF. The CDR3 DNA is TGCGCCAGCAGCTTGGGCGTTCCAGATACGCAGTATTTT.

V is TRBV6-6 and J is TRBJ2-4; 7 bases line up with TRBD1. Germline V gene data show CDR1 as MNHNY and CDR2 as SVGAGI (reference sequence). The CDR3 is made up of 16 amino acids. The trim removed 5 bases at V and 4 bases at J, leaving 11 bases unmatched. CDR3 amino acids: CASSPPGTEQKNIQYF. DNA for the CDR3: TGTGCCAGCAGTCCGCCCGGGACAGAGCAAAAAAACATTCAGTACTTC.

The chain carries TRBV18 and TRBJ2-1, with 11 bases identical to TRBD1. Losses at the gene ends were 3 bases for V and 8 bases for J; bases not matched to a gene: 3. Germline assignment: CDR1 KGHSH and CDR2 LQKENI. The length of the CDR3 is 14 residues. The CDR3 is CASSPDRGLDEQFF. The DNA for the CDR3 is TGTGCCAGCTCACCGGACAGGGGGCTAGATGAGCAGTTCTTC.